One sample yielded the 21 T cell receptor beta chains listed below, sequenced in a study of blood T cells in healthy people across ages. Next came a second PCR, run for roughly 7 to 12 cycles, which used a sample-barcoded 5' primer along with a J-beta primer mix. TCRdb re-derived calls from the 5' RACE reads in MiXCR, one entry per CDR3 protein. Of 910,000 or so distinct CDR3 sequences listed, roughly half are singletons. The sample was blood. Receptors originate from a woman between 55 and 75 years old in good health.

This clonotype has just a few counts. J is TRBJ2-7 and V is TRBV6-5, with TRBD2 matching over 8 bases. Germline CDR1 reads MNHEY; CDR2 reads SVGAGI. The length of the CDR3 is 15 residues. V trimming: 0 bases; J trimming: 2 bases; junction bases outside the gene matches: 3. The CDR3 bases are TGTGCCAGCAGTTACTCGTGGCGGGGGGCCTACGAGCAGTACTTC. Residues: CASSYSWRGAYEQYF.

This clonotype was found a few times. This chain links TRBV12-3 or TRBV12-4 with TRBJ2-7; D remains ambiguous. V lost 2 bases and J lost 6, with 8 bases in between. The CDR3 extends over 12 amino acids. CDR3 region: CASSLLLSEQYF. CDR3 DNA sequence: TGTGCCAGCAGTTTATTGTTGAGCGAGCAGTACTTC.

This clonotype occurred a few times. The V call is TRBV5-1, the J call TRBJ1-2, with no clear D. The CDR3 totals 14 residues. CDR1 SGHRS and CDR2 YFSETQ come from the germline V gene. The ends were cut back, 2 bases at V and 2 bases at J, with 10 bases in the middle. The DNA of the CDR3 is TGCGCCAGCAGCTTATCGGGTCAGAACTATGGCTACACCTTC. Amino acid sequence: CASSLSGQNYGYTF.

Only a few counts were recorded for this clonotype. This chain joins TRBV9 and TRBJ2-7; 13 bases map to TRBD2. The CDR3 loop spans 16 amino acids. The trim removed 3 bases at V and 2 bases at J, leaving 5 bases unmatched. The germline CDR1 and CDR2 sequences are SGDLS and YYNGEE. As DNA, the CDR3 is TGTGCCAGCAGCGCCGGACTAGCGGGAGTCACCTACGAGCAGTACTTC. Protein sequence: CASSAGLAGVTYEQYF.

This chain links TRBV18 with TRBJ2-4; 9 bases agree with TRBD2. The assigned J gene may be wrong: the sequence end matches TRBJ2-7 better. The CDR3 spans 18 residues. The germline gives CDR1 KGHSH, CDR2 LQKENI. The CDR3 DNA is TGTGCCAGCTCACCTATAAGTTTAAGCGGGAGGCTGGTATACGAGCAGTACTTC. Its translation is CASSPISLSGRLVYEQYF.

The chain is built from TRBV7-2 and TRBJ2-7; unclear D gene. V lost 1 base and J lost 1, with 11 bases in between. The CDR3 consists of 15 residues. In germline, CDR1 is SGHTA, CDR2 FQGNSA. The CDR3 region is CASSLGGQNSYEQYF. As DNA, the CDR3 is TGTGCCAGCAGCTTAGGAGGTCAGAATTCCTACGAGCAGTACTTC.

The chain couples TRBV6-1 to TRBJ1-6; D remains ambiguous. V was shortened by 7 bases and J by 0 bases, with 7 bases between the two germline ends. The CDR3 spans 14 residues. Germline CDR1 is MNHNS and CDR2 is SASEGT. In DNA form, the CDR3 reads TGTGCCAGCAAGTCCACCTCCTATAATTCACCCCTCCACTTT. The encoded protein is CASKSTSYNSPLHF.

This sequence joins TRBV7-3 and TRBJ2-1; 7 positions agree with TRBD1. In germline, CDR1 is SGHTA, CDR2 FQGTGA. This CDR3 is 14 amino acids long. J lost 5 bases, V lost 4 bases, and 5 bases had no gene match. For the CDR3, the DNA is TGTGCCAGCAGCTCCCGACAGGGAAACAATGAGCAGTTCTTC. As protein: CASSSRQGNNEQFF.

The V call is TRBV4-2, the J call TRBJ2-1; tentative D call: TRBD2 (6 bases). The CDR3 is 14 amino acids. CDR1 and CDR2 from the germline V gene are LGHNA and YNFKEQ. Deletions cut 8 bases from V and 7 bases from J, with 18 bases between. The CDR3 DNA follows: TGTGCCAGCGGATTCGAAGGAGGGCTGAATGAGCAGTTCTTC. Translation gives CASGFEGGLNEQFF.

The chain combines TRBV9 with TRBJ2-1; a weak D match, TRBD2 (5 bases). V was trimmed by 0 bases and J by 4 bases, leaving 14 bases between them. The CDR3 spans 16 residues. The germline gives CDR1 SGDLS, CDR2 YYNGEE. The CDR3 DNA follows: TGTGCCAGCAGCGTAGGTGAGGGAGTATCTTACAATGAGCAGTTCTTC. It is translated as CASSVGEGVSYNEQFF.

The chain recombines TRBV3-1 with TRBJ2-3; the match to TRBD2 covers 8 bases. This CDR3 is 15 amino acids long. Germline V gene sequence: CDR1 LGHDT, CDR2 YNNKEL (reference sequence). The V and J ends lost 2 bases and 4 bases, in that order; junction bases with no gene match: 5. CDR3 amino acids: CASSQTGLGADTQYF. In DNA, the CDR3 is TGTGCCAGCAGCCAAACGGGACTAGGGGCAGATACGCAGTATTTT.

The chain couples TRBV27 to TRBJ2-5, with TRBD2 matching over 8 bases. The CDR3 has 17 residues. Germline CDR1 MNHEY, CDR2 SMNVEV (reference sequence). With 3 bases clipped from V and 0 bases from J, the junction kept 9 bases outside the gene matches. This chain's CDR3 is CASSFYSASGYQETQYF. The CDR3 DNA sequence: TGTGCCAGCAGTTTTTATTCGGCTAGCGGGTACCAAGAGACCCAGTACTTC.

The rearrangement joins TRBV5-1 to TRBJ2-1, with 7 bases that match TRBD1. Germline V gene sequence: CDR1 SGHRS, CDR2 YFSETQ. There are 15 residues in the CDR3. Trimming took 2 bases from V and 3 from J; bases not matched to a gene: 5. The CDR3 region is CASSFRPGGYNEQFF. As DNA, the CDR3 is TGCGCCAGCAGCTTTAGACCAGGGGGCTACAATGAGCAGTTCTTC.

Of note for this clonotype: At one boundary the junction diverges from the germline segment, which might be a read error. The J gene is TRBJ2-3, the V gene TRBV6-2 or TRBV6-3; 9 nucleotides agree with TRBD2. This CDR3 has 17 residues. The germline V gene encodes CDR1 MNHEY and CDR2 SVGEGT. CDR3 residues: CASSYPRSGRSIDTQYF. In DNA form, the CDR3 reads TGTGCCAGCAGCTACCCGAGGAGCGGGAGGAGCATAGATACGCAGTATTTT.

The V call is TRBV4-1, the J call TRBJ2-2; D remains ambiguous. From germline, CDR1 is MGHRA and CDR2 YSYEKL. Trimming pared 5 bases from V and 0 bases from J, leaving 10 bases between. The CDR3 extends over 15 amino acids. The CDR3: CASSVVTPNTGELFF. In DNA, the CDR3 is TGCGCCAGCAGCGTTGTGACGCCGAACACCGGGGAGCTGTTTTTT.

This clonotype turned up a few times. This rearrangement joins TRBV4-3 to TRBJ2-5; 7 bases are a match to TRBD2. V lost 1 base to trimming and J lost 1 base; unmatched junction nucleotides: 6. Germline CDR1 LGHNA, CDR2 YSLEER. The CDR3 is 16 residues long. This CDR3 is CASSQVSAGAQETQYF. The CDR3 bases are TGCGCCAGCAGCCAAGTTAGTGCGGGAGCCCAAGAGACCCAGTACTTC.

The rearrangement joins TRBV12-3 or TRBV12-4 to TRBJ2-4, with 10 bases identical to TRBD2. The J call may be mistaken, given a closer DNA end match to TRBJ2-7. CDR3 size: 13 residues. CDR3 sequence: CASKGLASNEQYF. The DNA for the CDR3 is TGTGCCAGCAAGGGACTAGCGAGCAACGAGCAGTACTTC.

This clonotype was counted at least ten times. V and J are TRBV18 and TRBJ2-3; D is unclear. V was shortened by 6 bases and J by 6 bases, with 10 bases between the two germline ends. Germline CDR1 KGHSH, CDR2 LQKENI. The CDR3 is 12 residues long. The CDR3 loop is CASSPAGDTQYF. The CDR3 bases are TGTGCCAGCTCCCCAGCCGGGGATACGCAGTATTTT.

This clonotype came up a few times. This chain links TRBV6-1 with TRBJ1-4; D remains unclear. This CDR3 is 13 amino acids long. Germline V CDR1 and CDR2: MNHNS, SASEGT. V shed 7 bases and J shed 6 bases, with 12 bases lying between them. The CDR3 DNA is TGTGCCAGCATCGGACTTTTCGATGAAAAACTGTTTTTT. Protein product: CASIGLFDEKLFF.

The chain uses TRBV7-2 and TRBJ1-2; 9 positions agree with TRBD1. Germline CDR1 SGHTA, CDR2 FQGNSA. This CDR3 is built from 16 residues. Losses at the gene ends were 5 bases for V and 7 bases for J; bases not matched to a gene: 14. The CDR3: CASSVIYRGRRSGYTF. The CDR3, as DNA: TGTGCCAGCAGCGTAATCTACAGGGGGCGTCGGAGTGGCTACACCTTC.

The chain is built from TRBV2 and TRBJ2-1; perhaps TRBD2 as D (6 bases). V was trimmed by 6 bases and J by 9 bases, leaving 12 bases between them. The CDR3 covers 12 residues. Germline CDR1 reads SNHLY; CDR2 reads FYNNEI. CDR3 in amino acids: CASSPGLSEQFF. CDR3 in DNA: TGTGCCAGCAGCCCGGGACTCTCTGAGCAGTTCTTC.